These T cell receptor beta chains were read from a single sample in a study of T-cell reconstitution after alpha-beta-depleted transplantation in children. TCRdb fed the PCR reads into MiXCR, producing one record per CDR3 protein. The sample lists approximately 240,000 distinct CDR3 sequences; roughly 9% were seen once. Specimen: PBMCs from the stem cell graft donor, collected from the stem cell graft. Receptors originate from a human donor who donated a stem cell graft to a child with acute lymphoblastic leukemia. CDR3s include the opening cysteine and the closing phenylalanine or tryptophan. A D gene is named only where the DNA matches it firmly. Some rows have no size entry. The others give once, few or many, or a class for an expanded clone.

TRBV5-5	TRBJ1-4	NA	few	TGTGCCAGCAGCCGGGATCCTAATGAAAAACTGTTTTTT	CASSRDPNEKLFF
TRBV6-5	TRBJ1-2	NA	few	TGTGCCAGCAGTTACACGACGGTCGGGGGCGGGAGCTATGGCTACACCTTC	CASSYTTVGGGSYGYTF
TRBV5-1	TRBJ2-6	TRBD2	NA	TGCGCCAGCAGCTTACGGCTAGCGGGGGCTGGGGCCAACGTCCTGACTTTC	CASSLRLAGAGANVLTF
TRBV10-2	TRBJ1-1	NA	few	TGCGCCAGCAGTGAGTCAGAGAACACTGAAGCTTTCTTT	CASSESENTEAFF
TRBV3-1	TRBJ2-5	TRBD1	few	TGTGCCAGCAGCCAAGGTACCAGGGGGCTGGAGACCCAGTACTTC	CASSQGTRGLETQYF
TRBV9	TRBJ1-3	NA	few	TGTGCCAGCAGCGTCAAGGAATCTGGAAACACCATATATTTT	CASSVKESGNTIYF
TRBV4-3	TRBJ1-2	TRBD1	many	TGCGCCAGCAGCCCCGGACAGGGAGCCTATGGCTACACCTTC	CASSPGQGAYGYTF
TRBV12-3/TRBV12-4	TRBJ1-5	TRBD1	many	TGTGCCAGCAGTAGACAGGGGATTAGCAATCAGCCCCAGCATTTT	CASSRQGISNQPQHF
TRBV27	TRBJ2-3	NA	few	TGTGCCAGCACCCCCGCCCGCACAGATACGCAGTATTTT	CASTPARTDTQYF
TRBV7-9	TRBJ2-1	TRBD2	many	TGTGCCAGCAGCCTAGTCGGACTAGCGGGGCTTAACAATGAGCAGTTCTTC	CASSLVGLAGLNNEQFF
TRBV18	TRBJ1-2	NA	NA	TGTGCCAGCTCACCCGGGGAGAACTATGGCTGCACCTTC	CASSPGENYGCTF
TRBV11-1	TRBJ2-7	NA	few	TGTGCCAGCAGCTTATCATTTGGGGCTCGACCACCTTGGGGGGTCTACGAGCAGTACTTC	CASSLSFGARPPWGVYEQYF
TRBV3-1	TRBJ1-2	NA	NA	TGTGCCAGCAGCCGCAGCGCCATGGCAGAGGTCTATGGCTACACCTTC	CASSRSAMAEVYGYTF
TRBV7-2	TRBJ2-7	NA	many	TGTGCCAGCAGCTCCAGTTTAGGTAGCGGAATCTACGAGCAGTACTTC	CASSSSLGSGIYEQYF
TRBV5-6	TRBJ1-2	NA	many	TGTGCCAGCAGCTTTGAACCCACAGGGCACTATGGCTACACCTTC	CASSFEPTGHYGYTF
TRBV12-3/TRBV12-4	TRBJ2-5	TRBD1	many	TGTGCCAGCAGTCTAAGCGCCGGGACAGGGGTTGGGGTTCGGGAGACCCAGTACTTC	CASSLSAGTGVGVRETQYF
TRBV20-1	TRBJ2-3	TRBD2	many	TGCAGTGCGAGGGGAACTAGCGTGTCGACAGATACGCAGTATTTT	CSARGTSVSTDTQYF
TRBV29-1	TRBJ2-7	TRBD1	NA	TGCAGCGTTGAACGCCGGGACAGGGATCCGCCCTACTACGAGCAGAACTTC	CSVERRDRDPPYYEQNF
TRBV11-2	TRBJ2-7	NA	NA	TGTGCCAGCAGCTTAGAATTACAGTCCGGACTCTGGGCACGAAGCTACGAGCAGTACTTC	CASSLELQSGLWARSYEQYF
TRBV10-2	TRBJ2-7	TRBD2	few	TGCGCCAGCAGTGAGTCGAGAATAGCGGGGGATTACGAGCAGTACTTC	CASSESRIAGDYEQYF
TRBV18	TRBJ1-1	NA	few	TGTGCCAGCTCTCCCGGGAACGGTCGGACTGAAGCTTTCTTT	CASSPGNGRTEAFF
TRBV6-1	TRBJ1-2	NA	NA	TGTGCCAGCAGTGATGACAGCCATGGCTACACCTTC	CASSDDSHGYTF
TRBV10-3	TRBJ2-2	TRBD2	NA	TGTGCCATCAGCGTACTAGCGGGGTTAACCGGGGAGCTGTTTTTT	CAISVLAGLTGELFF
TRBV7-9	TRBJ2-7	NA	many	TGTGCCAGCAGCTTAGCTCAGGGAGGCGAGCAGTACTTC	CASSLAQGGEQYF
TRBV2	TRBJ2-2	NA	many	TGTGCCAGCAGCGACCTACTGGGGGGACAGAGAGACACCGGGGAGCTGTTTTTT	CASSDLLGGQRDTGELFF
TRBV5-6	TRBJ2-3	TRBD2	NA	TGTGCCAGCAGCTTGGCCACTAGCGGTGCAGATACGCAGTATTTT	CASSLATSGADTQYF
TRBV29-1	TRBJ2-1	NA	NA	TGCAGCGTTGATCTCGGCAGCTTATACAACAATGAGCAGTTCTTC	CSVDLGSLYNNEQFF
TRBV25-1	TRBJ1-5	NA	NA	TGTGCCAGCAGTGAAGTTGGACATATCAATCAGCCCCAGCATTTT	CASSEVGHINQPQHF
TRBV7-8	TRBJ1-1	NA	NA	TGTGCCAGCAGCACCAACCCGACGGGGAACACTGAAGCTTTCTTT	CASSTNPTGNTEAFF
TRBV5-1	TRBJ2-5	TRBD1	many	TGCGCCAGCAGCTACACAGGGGGCGGGGAGACCCAGTACTTC	CASSYTGGGETQYF
TRBV29-1	TRBJ1-2	TRBD1	few	TGCAGCGCCTCGGGACAGCTACTCTATGGCTACACCTTC	CSASGQLLYGYTF
TRBV5-1	TRBJ1-4	NA	many	TGCGCCAGCAGCCCCGGGGACACTTGGAATGAAAAACTGTTTTTT	CASSPGDTWNEKLFF
TRBV20-1	TRBJ2-1	TRBD2	NA	TGCAGTGCTAGAGGGGAGGGAGCCAATGAGCAGTTCTTC	CSARGEGANEQFF
TRBV2	TRBJ2-1	TRBD2	few	TGTGCCAGCAGTGAATATCTCGCTAGCGGGAGTCTTGAGCAGTTCTTC	CASSEYLASGSLEQFF
TRBV7-7	TRBJ2-7	TRBD1	few	TGTGCCAGCAGCTTGGACACAGGGGGCGCCGAGCAGTACTTC	CASSLDTGGAEQYF
TRBV4-3	TRBJ2-7	TRBD1	NA	TGCGCCAGCAGCCAAGATCCCGGACAGGGGGGTCGGGAGCAGTACTTC	CASSQDPGQGGREQYF
TRBV6-1	TRBJ2-2	TRBD2	few	TGTGCCAGCAGTCAATCTAGCGGGGGGCCCACCGGGGAGCTGTTTTTT	CASSQSSGGPTGELFF
TRBV4-3	TRBJ2-7	NA	many	TGCGCCAGCAGCCAAGATTTGGGGGCCCACTACTACGAGCAGTACTTC	CASSQDLGAHYYEQYF
TRBV12-3/TRBV12-4	TRBJ2-7	NA	many	TGTGCCAGCAGTTTTAGCTACGAGCAGTACTTC	CASSFSYEQYF
TRBV7-2	TRBJ2-7	NA	NA	TGTGCCAGCAGCTTAGAGGCCGGGACTTATTACGAGCAGTACTTC	CASSLEAGTYYEQYF
TRBV12-3/TRBV12-4	TRBJ1-1	TRBD1	many	TGTGCCAGCAGGACGACAGGGGAGGACACTGAAGCTTTCTTT	CASRTTGEDTEAFF
TRBV12-3/TRBV12-4	TRBJ1-2	NA	few	TGTGCCAGCAGTTTCTTGGGGAACGTCTATGGCTACACCTTC	CASSFLGNVYGYTF
TRBV20-1	TRBJ2-3	NA	many	TGCAGTGCTAGAGTGGGCATGAGCACAGATACGCAGTATTTT	CSARVGMSTDTQYF
TRBV7-6	TRBJ1-3	TRBD1	many	TGTGCCAGCAGCAAGGGACAGGGAAGCTCTGGAAACACCATATATTTT	CASSKGQGSSGNTIYF
TRBV7-2	TRBJ1-5	TRBD1	few	TGTGCCAGCAGCTTAGCGCGGGTGACAGGGGCCAATCAGCCCCAGCATTTT	CASSLARVTGANQPQHF
TRBV29-1	TRBJ1-1	TRBD1	NA	TGCAGCGTCCATAGGGGGCCCAGCACTGAAGCTTTCTTT	CSVHRGPSTEAFF
TRBV6-2/TRBV6-3	TRBJ1-1	NA	once	TGTGCCAGCAGTAAGAACATGAACACTGAAGCTTTCTTT	CASSKNMNTEAFF
TRBV6-2/TRBV6-3	TRBJ2-2	NA	few	TGTGCCAGCAGTTACTCAGTCCCGTTCGGGGAGCTGTTTTTT	CASSYSVPFGELFF
TRBV5-1	TRBJ1-1	NA	few	TGCGCCAGCAGCTCGGAGCCAATGAACACTGAAGCTTTCTTT	CASSSEPMNTEAFF
TRBV12-3/TRBV12-4	TRBJ1-2	NA	NA	TGTGCCAGCACCCGAGGCTCAGGGAACTATGGCTACACCTTC	CASTRGSGNYGYTF
TRBV6-2/TRBV6-3	TRBJ2-1	NA	NA	TGTGCCAGCAGTAGTAGCCGTTCCTACAATGAGCAGTTCTTC	CASSSSRSYNEQFF
TRBV21-1	TRBJ1-1	NA	many	TGTGCCAGCACCCAAAACACTGAAGCTTTCTTT	CASTQNTEAFF
TRBV20-1	TRBJ1-5	TRBD1	NA	TGCAGTGCTAGCCGGGCGGTAACAGGGGGCCTTCAGCCCCAGCATTTT	CSASRAVTGGLQPQHF